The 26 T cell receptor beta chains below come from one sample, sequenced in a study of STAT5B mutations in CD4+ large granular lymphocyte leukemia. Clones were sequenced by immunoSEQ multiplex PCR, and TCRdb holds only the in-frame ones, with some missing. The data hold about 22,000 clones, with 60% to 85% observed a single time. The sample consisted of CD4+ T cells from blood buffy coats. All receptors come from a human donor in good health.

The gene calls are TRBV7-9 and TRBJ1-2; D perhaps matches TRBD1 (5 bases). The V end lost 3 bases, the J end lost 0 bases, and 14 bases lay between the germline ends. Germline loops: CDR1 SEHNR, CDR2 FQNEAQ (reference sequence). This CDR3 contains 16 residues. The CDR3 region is CASSFIGWGSNYGYTF. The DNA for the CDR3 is TGTGCCAGCAGCTTTATCGGATGGGGGTCTAACTATGGCTACACCTTC.

The CDR3 nucleotides are TGTGCCACCACCCTGAGGCGGGGGGCCCAGAACACCGGGGAGCTGTTTTTT. It translates to CATTLRRGAQNTGELFF. V is TRBV28 and J is TRBJ2-2; 8 bases are shared with TRBD2. The CDR3 has 17 residues. Germline V gives CDR1 MDHEN, CDR2 SYDVKM. V shed 10 bases, J shed 1 base, and the junction held 14 bases outside the gene matches.

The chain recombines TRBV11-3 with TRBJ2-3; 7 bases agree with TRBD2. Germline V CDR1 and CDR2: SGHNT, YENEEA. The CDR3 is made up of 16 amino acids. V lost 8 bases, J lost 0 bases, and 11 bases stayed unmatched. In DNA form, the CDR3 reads TGTGCCAGCTCCTTGGGGGGGGGAGGTAGCACAGATACGCAGTATTTT. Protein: CASSLGGGGSTDTQYF.

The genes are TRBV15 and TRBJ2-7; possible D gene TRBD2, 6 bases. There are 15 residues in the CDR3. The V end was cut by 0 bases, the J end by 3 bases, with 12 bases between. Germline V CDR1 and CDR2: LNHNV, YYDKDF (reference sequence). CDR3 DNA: TGTGCCACCAGCAGAGATTCACCGGGGGTCTACGAGCAGTACTTC. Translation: CATSRDSPGVYEQYF.

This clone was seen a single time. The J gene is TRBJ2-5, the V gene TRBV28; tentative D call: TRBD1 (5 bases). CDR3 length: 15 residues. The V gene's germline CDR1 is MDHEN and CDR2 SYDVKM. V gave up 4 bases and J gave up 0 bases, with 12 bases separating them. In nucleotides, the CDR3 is TGTGCCAGCAGTTCCCGTCAGGGTTACCAAGAGACCCAGTACTTC. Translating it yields CASSSRQGYQETQYF.

As DNA, the CDR3 is TGCGTCGAGGGGGAGCAGTACTTC. It is translated as CVEGEQYF. This sequence joins TRBV4-3 and TRBJ2-7, with D perhaps given as TRBD1 or TRBD2 (5 bases each). Germline values: CDR1 LGHNA, CDR2 YSLEER. The CDR3 length is 8 residues.

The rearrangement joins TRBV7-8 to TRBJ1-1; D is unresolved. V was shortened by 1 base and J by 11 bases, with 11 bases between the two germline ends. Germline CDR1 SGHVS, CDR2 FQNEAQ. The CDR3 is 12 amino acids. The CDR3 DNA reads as TGTGCCAGCAGCTTAGATCGGACGGAGGCTTTCTTT. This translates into CASSLDRTEAFF.

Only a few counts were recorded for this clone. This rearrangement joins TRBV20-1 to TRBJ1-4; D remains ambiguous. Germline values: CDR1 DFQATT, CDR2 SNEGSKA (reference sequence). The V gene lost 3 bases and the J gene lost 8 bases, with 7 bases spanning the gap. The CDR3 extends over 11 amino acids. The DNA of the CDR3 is TGCAGTGCTAGCATTGGCGAAAAACTGTTTTTT. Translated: CSASIGEKLFF.

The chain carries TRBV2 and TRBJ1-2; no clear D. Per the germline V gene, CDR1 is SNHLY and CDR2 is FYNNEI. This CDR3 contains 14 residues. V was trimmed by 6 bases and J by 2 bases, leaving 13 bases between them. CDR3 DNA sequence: TGTGCCAGCAGCCTTTTGAGAGAGAACTATGGCTACACCTTC. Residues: CASSLLRENYGYTF.

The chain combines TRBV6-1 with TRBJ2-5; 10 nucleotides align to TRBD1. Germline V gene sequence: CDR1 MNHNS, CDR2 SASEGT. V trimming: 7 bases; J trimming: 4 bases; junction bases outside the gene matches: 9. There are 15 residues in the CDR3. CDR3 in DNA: TGTGCCAGCACCTCGACAGGGGGCGCCCCAGAGACCCAGTACTTC. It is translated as CASTSTGGAPETQYF.

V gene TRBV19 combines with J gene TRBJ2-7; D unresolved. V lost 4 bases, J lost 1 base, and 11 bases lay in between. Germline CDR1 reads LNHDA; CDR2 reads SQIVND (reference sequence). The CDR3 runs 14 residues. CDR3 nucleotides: TGTGCCAGTAGTAGGGGAAAAAGATCCTACGAGCAGTACTTC. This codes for CASSRGKRSYEQYF.

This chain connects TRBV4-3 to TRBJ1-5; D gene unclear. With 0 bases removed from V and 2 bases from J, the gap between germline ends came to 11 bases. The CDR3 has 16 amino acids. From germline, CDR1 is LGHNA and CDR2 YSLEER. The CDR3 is CASSQDLVNGNQPQHF. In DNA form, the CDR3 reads TGCGCCAGCAGCCAAGATCTTGTCAACGGCAATCAGCCCCAGCATTTT.

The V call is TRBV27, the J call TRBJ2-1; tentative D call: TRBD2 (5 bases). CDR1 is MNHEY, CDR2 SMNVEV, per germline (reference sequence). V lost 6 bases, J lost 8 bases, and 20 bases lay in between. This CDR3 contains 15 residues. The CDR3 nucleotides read TGTGCCAGCAGGACCTACGACTACTTTACAGATGAGCAGTTCTTC. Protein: CASRTYDYFTDEQFF.

CDR3: CASSGGTQETQYF. The CDR3 DNA follows: TGTGCCAGCAGCGGGGGTACTCAAGAGACCCAGTACTTC. The chain joins TRBV28 to TRBJ2-5; possible D gene TRBD2, 6 bases. CDR3 size: 13 residues. V was shortened by 6 bases and J by 2 bases, with 10 bases between the two germline ends. The germline CDR1 and CDR2 sequences are MDHEN and SYDVKM.

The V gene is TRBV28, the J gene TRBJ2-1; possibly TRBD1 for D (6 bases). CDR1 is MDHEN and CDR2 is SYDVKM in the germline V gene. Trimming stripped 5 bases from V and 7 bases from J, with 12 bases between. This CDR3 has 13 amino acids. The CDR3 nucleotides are TGTGCCAGCAGTAAAACAGGGAGAAATGAGCAGTTCTTC. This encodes CASSKTGRNEQFF.

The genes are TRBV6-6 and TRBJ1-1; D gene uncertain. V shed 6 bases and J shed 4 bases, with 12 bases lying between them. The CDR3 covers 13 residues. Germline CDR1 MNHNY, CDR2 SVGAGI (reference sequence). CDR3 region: CASSAFGGTEAFF. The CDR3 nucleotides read TGTGCCAGCAGCGCCTTCGGCGGCACTGAAGCTTTCTTT.

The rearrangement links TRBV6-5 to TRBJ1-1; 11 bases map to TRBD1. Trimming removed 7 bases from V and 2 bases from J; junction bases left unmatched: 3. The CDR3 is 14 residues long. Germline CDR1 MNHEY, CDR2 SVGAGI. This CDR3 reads CASIRTGGNTEAFF. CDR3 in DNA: TGTGCCAGCATTCGGACAGGGGGCAACACTGAAGCTTTCTTT.

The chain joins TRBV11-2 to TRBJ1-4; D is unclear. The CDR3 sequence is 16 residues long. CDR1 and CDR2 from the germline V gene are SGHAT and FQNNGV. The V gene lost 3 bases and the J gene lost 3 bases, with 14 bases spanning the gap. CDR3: CASSFGSPSPNEKLFF. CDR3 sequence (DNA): TGTGCCAGCAGCTTCGGTTCGCCGAGTCCTAATGAAAAACTGTTTTTT.

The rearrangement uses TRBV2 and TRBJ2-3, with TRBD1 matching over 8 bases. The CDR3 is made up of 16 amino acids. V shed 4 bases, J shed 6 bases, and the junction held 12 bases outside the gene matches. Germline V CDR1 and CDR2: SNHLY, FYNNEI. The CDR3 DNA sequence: TGTGCCAGCAGTGCGTCCCAAACAGGGGGAAGGGATACGCAGTATTTT. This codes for CASSASQTGGRDTQYF.

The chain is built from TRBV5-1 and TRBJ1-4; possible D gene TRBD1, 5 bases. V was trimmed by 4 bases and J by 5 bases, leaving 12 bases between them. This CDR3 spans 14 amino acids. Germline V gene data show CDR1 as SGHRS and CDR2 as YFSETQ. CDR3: CASSLPGRNEKLFF. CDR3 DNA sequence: TGCGCCAGCAGCCTGCCAGGGAGGAATGAAAAACTGTTTTTT.

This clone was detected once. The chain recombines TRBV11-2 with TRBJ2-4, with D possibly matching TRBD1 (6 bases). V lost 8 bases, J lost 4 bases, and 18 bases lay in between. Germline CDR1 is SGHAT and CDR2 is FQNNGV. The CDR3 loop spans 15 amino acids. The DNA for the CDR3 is TGTGCCAGCTGGCTGGTAGACAGGCCAAAAAACATTCAGTACTTC. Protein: CASWLVDRPKNIQYF.

The chain's CDR3 is CASTRTSAGGASGELFF. In DNA, the CDR3 is TGTGCCAGTACCCGAACGTCGGCAGGGGGCGCCTCCGGGGAGCTGTTTTTT. The V gene is TRBV19, the J gene TRBJ2-2, with TRBD1 matching over 8 bases. The CDR3 runs 17 residues. Trimming cost V 7 bases and J 6 bases; bases outside gene matches: 16. Germline V gene lookup returns CDR1 LNHDA and CDR2 SQIVND (reference sequence).

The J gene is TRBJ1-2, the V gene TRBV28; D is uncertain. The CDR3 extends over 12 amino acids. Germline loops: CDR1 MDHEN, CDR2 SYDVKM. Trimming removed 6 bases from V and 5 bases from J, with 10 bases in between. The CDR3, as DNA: TGTGCCAGCAGCCAACCGGTATATGGCTACACCTTC. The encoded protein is CASSQPVYGYTF.

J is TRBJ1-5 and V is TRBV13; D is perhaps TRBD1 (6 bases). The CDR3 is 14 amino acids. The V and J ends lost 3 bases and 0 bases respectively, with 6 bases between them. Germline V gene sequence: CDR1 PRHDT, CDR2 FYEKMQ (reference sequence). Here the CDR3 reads CASSFRGSNQPQHF. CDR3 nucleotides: TGTGCCAGCAGCTTCAGGGGTAGCAATCAGCCCCAGCATTTT.

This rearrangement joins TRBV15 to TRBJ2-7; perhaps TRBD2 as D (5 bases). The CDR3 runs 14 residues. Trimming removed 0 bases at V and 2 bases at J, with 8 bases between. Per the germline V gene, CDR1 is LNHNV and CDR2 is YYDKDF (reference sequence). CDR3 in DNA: TGTGCCACCAGCAGAGATCCCGGGGCCTACGAGCAGTACTTC. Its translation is CATSRDPGAYEQYF.

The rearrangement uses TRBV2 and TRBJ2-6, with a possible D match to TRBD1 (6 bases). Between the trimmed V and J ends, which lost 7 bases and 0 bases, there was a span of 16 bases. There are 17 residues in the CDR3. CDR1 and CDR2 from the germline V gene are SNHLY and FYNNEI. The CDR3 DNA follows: TGTGCCAGCATCTTCCAACAGGGACCCTCTGGGGCCAACGTCCTGACTTTC. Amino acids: CASIFQQGPSGANVLTF.